A single sample gave rise to the 9 T cell receptor beta chains below, sequenced in a study of blood T cell repertoires in COVID-19. Method: immunoSEQ multiplex PCR; TCRdb's copy keeps in-frame clones and lacks some. The sample has under 500,000 clones; 70% to 90% are singletons. Sequenced material: PBMCs or T cells enriched from blood (not recorded which). The receptors come from a woman between 18 and 29 years old with acute COVID-19.

This clone was counted between two and nine times. The rearrangement uses TRBV7-7 and TRBJ1-6; the D gene is possibly TRBD1 (6 bases). Trimming stripped 1 base from V and 6 bases from J, with 13 bases between. From germline, CDR1 is SSHAT and CDR2 FNYEAQ (reference sequence). The CDR3 runs to 16 residues. The CDR3: CASSLDQGHSNSPLHF. Here the CDR3 DNA reads TGTGCCAGCAGCTTAGATCAGGGGCATTCTAATTCACCCCTCCACTTT.

There are a few counts of this clone. The CDR3 DNA reads as TGTGCCAGCAGTTACGACAGAAATAATGAAAAACTGTTTTTT. It specifies CASSYDRNNEKLFF. The chain links TRBV6-5 to TRBJ1-4; tentative D call: TRBD1 (5 bases). There are 14 residues in the CDR3. Germline CDR1 MNHEY, CDR2 SVGAGI. V was shortened by 2 bases and J by 4 bases, with 8 bases between the two germline ends.

The gene calls are TRBV15 and TRBJ2-1; 10 bases are shared with TRBD2. The trim removed 3 bases at V and 9 bases at J, leaving 11 bases unmatched. CDR3 length: 16 residues. The germline CDR1 and CDR2 sequences are LNHNV and YYDKDF (reference sequence). The CDR3 DNA reads as TGTGCCACCAGCAGGCTAGCGGGGGCGCCCCTCATTGAGCAGTTCTTC. Encoded protein: CATSRLAGAPLIEQFF.

The V and J genes are TRBV9 and TRBJ2-5; 7 bases map to TRBD2. CDR3 length equals 15 residues. Germline loops: CDR1 SGDLS, CDR2 YYNGEE. After removal of 1 base from V and 1 base from J, the junction contained 4 bases not matched to a gene. CDR3 DNA: TGTGCCAGCAGCGTAACAGCGGGGATCCAAGAGACCCAGTACTTC. Amino acids: CASSVTAGIQETQYF. The full variable domain, in which reference TRBV9 and TRBJ2-5 provide the parts outside the CDR3, is DSGVTQTPKHLITATGQRVTLRCSPRSGDLSVYWYQQSLDQGLQFLIQYYNGEERAKGNILERFSAQQFPDLHSELNLSSLELGDSALYFCASSVTAGIQETQYFGPGTRLLVL.

This clone was observed a single time. The chain has TRBV18 and TRBJ2-7, with 11 nucleotides matching TRBD1. The CDR3 totals 16 residues. Germline loops: CDR1 KGHSH, CDR2 LQKENI. V lost 7 bases and J lost 4; bases outside the gene matches: 12. CDR3 nucleotides: TGTGCCAGCTGGCAGATGGCGGGACAGGGGGTATACGAGCAGTACTTC. Translation gives CASWQMAGQGVYEQYF.

The chain recombines TRBV30 with TRBJ1-5; D is undetermined. Germline V CDR1 and CDR2: GTSNPN, SVGIG (reference sequence). The ends were cut back, 6 bases at V and 9 bases at J, with 15 bases in the middle. The CDR3 totals 12 residues. Here the CDR3 reads CACPVQVWPQHF. CDR3 coding DNA: TGTGCCTGCCCCGTGCAGGTATGGCCCCAGCATTTT.

This chain connects TRBV10-3 to TRBJ2-7; 12 bases are shared with TRBD2. The CDR3 is 16 residues long. Germline V gives CDR1 ENHRY, CDR2 SYGVKD. The trim removed 6 bases at V and 1 base at J, leaving 7 bases unmatched. Here the CDR3 reads CAISDLAGGPSYEQYF. In DNA form, the CDR3 reads TGTGCCATCAGCGATCTAGCGGGAGGGCCTTCCTACGAGCAGTACTTC.

This sequence joins TRBV3-1 (or the pseudogene TRBV3-2) and TRBJ1-2, with D tentatively TRBD1 (6 bases). CDR1 and CDR2 from the germline V gene are LGHDT and YNNKEL (reference sequence). This CDR3 spans 15 amino acids. Trimming pared 0 bases from V and 6 bases from J, leaving 14 bases between. The CDR3 region has the DNA TGTGCCAGCAGCCAAGATAAGGACAGCATAAATGGCTACACCTTC. This sequence encodes CASSQDKDSINGYTF.

V and J are TRBV5-6 and TRBJ2-1; D is undetermined. Trimming took 0 bases from V and 10 from J, leaving 11 bases between them. CDR1 and CDR2 (germline): SGHDT, YYEEEE. CDR3 size: 13 residues. CDR3 nucleotide sequence: TGTGCCAGCAGCTTGGGAGCGCGAGACGAGCAGTTCTTC. Translating it yields CASSLGARDEQFF.